This T cell receptor (beta chain) came from a study of identical twins. A few counts support this clonotype. TCRdb reprocessed the 5' RACE reads with MiXCR, giving one entry per CDR3 protein. The data contain roughly 750,000 distinct CDR3 sequences, around 20% of them singletons. Germline CDR1 and CDR2: DFQATT and SNEGSKA (reference sequence). This CDR3 region has 13 residues. The sample was also linked to a second study, of T cells expressing NK-cell markers. From that report: Serological testing identified seven of the eight sequenced donors as HCMV-seropositive and one as seronegative. The use of an anti-gamma-delta TCR antibody, which was added in several experiments, restricted sorting to T cells expressing alpha-beta TCR.

Sequencing was carried out using PBMCs. This chain uses TRBV20-1 with TRBJ2-3, with 7 positions matching TRBD2. The clonotype was recovered from a young woman in good health. The CDR3 spells CSGLGGVGDTQYF. DNA for the CDR3: TGCAGCGGCCTTGGGGGGGTGGGAGATACGCAGTATTTT.